The rows below give T cell receptor beta chains drawn from one sample of a study of T-cell reconstitution after alpha-beta-depleted transplantation in children. TCRdb used MiXCR to reprocess the PCR reads, holding one entry per CDR3 protein. Of about 540,000 distinct CDR3 sequences in the sample, about 17% were seen once. Sequencing was performed on PBMCs from the stem cell graft donor, taken from the stem cell graft. Receptor source: a human donor who donated a stem cell graft to a child with acute lymphoblastic leukemia. The CDR3 runs from the conserved cysteine through the conserved F or W. A D gene is named only where the DNA matches it firmly. Size is stated for part of the rows, as once, few or many counts, or as a class when the clone is expanded.

TRBV12-3/TRBV12-4	NA	NA	TRBJ1-2	CASNPGTNNFYGYTF	TGTGCCAGCAACCCCGGGACGAACAACTTCTATGGCTACACCTTC
TRBV30	few	NA	TRBJ1-1	CAWSVGTEAFF	TGTGCCTGGAGTGTAGGCACCGAAGCTTTCTTT
TRBV19	NA	NA	TRBJ2-7	CASSILGSGSYEQYF	TGTGCCAGTAGTATATTAGGGTCCGGCTCCTACGAGCAGTACTTC
TRBV6-1	NA	TRBD1	TRBJ2-1	CASRIQGNSYNEQFF	TGTGCCAGCAGGATACAGGGGAATTCCTACAATGAGCAGTTCTTC
TRBV10-2	NA	NA	TRBJ1-1	CASSGRNTEAFF	TGCGCCAGCAGTGGACGGAACACTGAAGCTTTCTTT
TRBV29-1	NA	TRBD2	TRBJ2-1	CSVGEGMDNEQFF	TGCAGCGTTGGGGAGGGGATGGACAATGAGCAGTTCTTC
TRBV20-1	NA	TRBD2	TRBJ2-7	CSASPYDTSAPYEQYF	TGCAGTGCTAGCCCCTATGATACTAGCGCTCCCTACGAGCAGTACTTC
TRBV20-1	few	NA	TRBJ2-3	CSANRNTDTQYF	TGCAGTGCTAACAGGAACACAGATACGCAGTATTTT
TRBV5-6	NA	NA	TRBJ2-7	CASSLGITYEQYF	TGTGCCAGCAGCTTGGGCATAACCTACGAGCAGTACTTC
TRBV5-1	few	TRBD1	TRBJ2-7	CASSSPDRDGHEQYF	TGCGCCAGCAGCTCTCCGGACAGGGACGGTCACGAGCAGTACTTC
TRBV29-1	NA	TRBD1	TRBJ2-1	CSVGQGYAYNEQFF	TGCAGCGTTGGACAGGGGTACGCCTACAATGAGCAGTTCTTC
TRBV5-1	few	NA	TRBJ1-6	CASSPWTADNSPLHF	TGCGCCAGCAGCCCCTGGACAGCCGACAATTCACCCCTCCACTTT
TRBV5-1	few	NA	TRBJ1-6	CASSLEGGSSPLHF	TGCGCCAGCAGCTTGGAGGGTGGGAGTTCACCCCTCCACTTT
TRBV2	NA	NA	TRBJ1-5	CASTGVGNQPQHF	TGTGCCAGCACAGGAGTCGGGAATCAGCCCCAGCATTTT
TRBV12-3/TRBV12-4	few	TRBD1	TRBJ1-1	CASSPGTAFSEAFF	TGTGCCAGCAGTCCTGGGACAGCCTTTAGTGAAGCTTTCTTT
TRBV10-3	few	NA	TRBJ2-1	CAISESGEKIEQFF	TGTGCCATCAGTGAGTCCGGAGAAAAGATTGAGCAGTTCTTC
TRBV3-1	NA	NA	TRBJ2-2	CASSQGRPGAGELFF	TGTGCCAGCAGCCAAGGGAGGCCGGGTGCCGGGGAGCTGTTTTTT
TRBV29-1	few	NA	TRBJ2-4	CSVRGDWSKNIQYF	TGCAGCGTAAGGGGGGACTGGTCCAAAAACATTCAGTACTTC
TRBV27	few	TRBD1	TRBJ1-1	CASSLLGRQGESEAFF	TGTGCCAGCAGTTTACTGGGGCGACAGGGTGAAAGTGAAGCTTTCTTT
TRBV10-3	NA	TRBD2	TRBJ2-1	CAISEGLAGGNEQFF	TGTGCCATCAGTGAAGGACTAGCGGGTGGAAATGAGCAGTTCTTC
TRBV9	few	NA	TRBJ2-1	CASSDLNTVRSYNEQFF	TGTGCCAGCAGCGACTTAAACACGGTCCGCTCCTACAATGAGCAGTTCTTC
TRBV29-1	few	NA	TRBJ1-1	CSAGQPMNTEAFF	TGCAGCGCCGGACAGCCCATGAACACTGAAGCTTTCTTT
TRBV20-1	NA	NA	TRBJ1-1	CSASRPGAEAFF	TGCAGTGCTAGTCGGCCTGGCGCTGAAGCTTTCTTT
TRBV12-3/TRBV12-4	few	NA	TRBJ1-1	CASSLSGAGSTEAFF	TGTGCCAGCAGTTTATCAGGGGCAGGGAGCACTGAAGCTTTCTTT
TRBV2	NA	TRBD1	TRBJ2-3	CASNVDRGVTDTQYF	TGTGCCAGCAACGTTGACAGGGGAGTCACAGATACGCAGTATTTT
TRBV5-1	few	TRBD1	TRBJ1-1	CASRPGGADTEAFF	TGCGCCAGCAGGCCAGGGGGCGCGGACACTGAAGCTTTCTTT
TRBV27	many	NA	TRBJ2-6	CASSPRAANVLTF	TGTGCCAGCAGTCCCCGGGCGGCCAACGTCCTGACTTTC
TRBV14	few	TRBD2	TRBJ2-1	CASSQDRAGPSDEQFF	TGTGCCAGCAGCCAAGATCGAGCGGGGCCCTCTGATGAGCAGTTCTTC
TRBV15	NA	NA	TRBJ2-3	CATSPAGLTQYF	TGTGCCACCAGCCCTGCCGGGCTTACGCAGTATTTT
TRBV25-1	few	TRBD2	TRBJ2-7	CASSGRALHEQYF	TGTGCCAGTAGCGGGAGGGCCCTTCACGAGCAGTACTTC
TRBV7-9	NA	TRBD1	TRBJ2-5	CASSSTGERETQYF	TGTGCCAGCAGCAGTACAGGGGAGAGAGAGACCCAGTACTTC
TRBV7-2	NA	TRBD2	TRBJ2-7	CASSFGLAVSYEQYF	TGTGCCAGCAGCTTCGGACTAGCGGTCTCCTACGAGCAGTACTTC
TRBV5-1	few	TRBD2	TRBJ2-1	CASSLVSGGYNEQFF	TGCGCCAGCAGCTTGGTGAGCGGGGGGTACAATGAGCAGTTCTTC
TRBV12-3/TRBV12-4	few	NA	TRBJ1-4	CASRVNEKLFF	TGTGCCAGCAGGGTTAATGAAAAACTGTTTTTT
TRBV19	NA	TRBD2	TRBJ2-1	CASSNLAGGRGRANEQFF	TGTGCCAGTAGTAATCTAGCGGGAGGTCGGGGGAGGGCCAATGAGCAGTTCTTC
TRBV5-1	NA	NA	TRBJ2-5	CASSLTTLKETQYF	TGCGCCAGCAGCTTGACGACTTTAAAAGAGACCCAGTACTTC
TRBV20-1	few	NA	TRBJ1-5	CSARGGQGYQPQHF	TGCAGTGCTAGAGGCGGCCAGGGCTATCAGCCCCAGCATTTT
TRBV5-4	few	NA	TRBJ2-3	CASSLGWVSTDTQYF	TGTGCCAGCAGCTTGGGATGGGTTAGCACAGATACGCAGTATTTT
TRBV20-1	NA	NA	TRBJ1-4	CGSRDNNEKLFF	TGCGGATCACGGGACAATAATGAAAAACTGTTTTTT
TRBV7-9	many	TRBD1	TRBJ1-2	CASSPPGQVYGYTF	TGTGCCAGCAGCCCCCCCGGACAGGTTTATGGCTACACCTTC
TRBV29-1	few	NA	TRBJ1-3	CSVEGVGNTIYF	TGCAGCGTTGAGGGGGTTGGAAACACCATATATTTT
TRBV12-3/TRBV12-4	few	NA	TRBJ2-2	CASSLTPGPNGELFF	TGTGCCAGCAGTCTAACTCCCGGACCAAACGGGGAGCTGTTTTTT
TRBV5-1	NA	NA	TRBJ2-5	CASSSEGNLPETQYF	TGCGCCAGCAGCTCGGAAGGAAATCTGCCGGAGACCCAGTACTTC
TRBV27	NA	TRBD2	TRBJ2-7	CASSPWGLAGHYEQYF	TGTGCCAGCAGCCCGTGGGGACTAGCGGGACACTACGAGCAGTACTTC
TRBV9	few	NA	TRBJ2-5	CASSVAAGYRETQYF	TGTGCCAGCAGCGTAGCGGCAGGGTATAGGGAGACCCAGTACTTC